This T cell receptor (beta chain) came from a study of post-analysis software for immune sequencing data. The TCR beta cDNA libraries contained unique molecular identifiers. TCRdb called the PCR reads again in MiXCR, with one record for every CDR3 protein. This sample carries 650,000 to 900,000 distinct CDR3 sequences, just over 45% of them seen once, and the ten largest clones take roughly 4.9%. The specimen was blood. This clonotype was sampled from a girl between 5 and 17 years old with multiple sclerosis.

CDR3 DNA: TGTGCCAGCAGTTACGAGACACCAGATACTAACTATGGCTACACCTTC. Translation: CASSYETPDTNYGYTF. The chain couples TRBV6-5 to TRBJ1-2; no clear D. Germline V CDR1 and CDR2: MNHEY, SVGAGI. Trimming pared 2 bases from V and 0 bases from J, leaving 13 bases between. CDR3 length equals 16 residues.